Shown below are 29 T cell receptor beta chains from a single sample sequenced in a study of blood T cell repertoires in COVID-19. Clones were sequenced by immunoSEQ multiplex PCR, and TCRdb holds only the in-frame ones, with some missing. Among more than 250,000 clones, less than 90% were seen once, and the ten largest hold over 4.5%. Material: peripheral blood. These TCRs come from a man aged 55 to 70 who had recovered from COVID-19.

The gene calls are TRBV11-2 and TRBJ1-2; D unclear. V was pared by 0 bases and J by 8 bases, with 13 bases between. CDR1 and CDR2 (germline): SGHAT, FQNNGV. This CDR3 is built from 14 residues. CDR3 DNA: TGTGCCAGCAGCTTAGAGGCCGGTTTGAGGGGCTACACCTTC. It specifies CASSLEAGLRGYTF. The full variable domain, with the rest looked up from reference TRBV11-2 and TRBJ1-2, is EAGVAQSPRYKIIEKRQSVAFWCNPISGHATLYWYQQILGQGPKLLIQFQNNGVVDDSQLPKDRFSAERLKGVDSTLKIQPAKLEDSAVYLCASSLEAGLRGYTFGSGTRLTVV.

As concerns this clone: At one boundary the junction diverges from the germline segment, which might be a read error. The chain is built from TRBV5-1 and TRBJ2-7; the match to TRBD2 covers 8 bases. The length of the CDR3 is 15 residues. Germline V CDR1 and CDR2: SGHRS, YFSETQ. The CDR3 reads CARSRGGGSQYEQYF. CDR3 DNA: TGCGCCCGCAGCCGGGGGGGCGGGAGCCAGTACGAGCAGTACTTC.

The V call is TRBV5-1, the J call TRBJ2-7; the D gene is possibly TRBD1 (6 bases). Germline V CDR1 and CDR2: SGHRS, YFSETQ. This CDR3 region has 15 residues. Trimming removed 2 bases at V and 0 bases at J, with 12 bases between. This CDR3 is CASSFTTGSSYEQYF. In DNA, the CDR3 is TGCGCCAGCAGCTTTACAACAGGGAGCTCCTACGAGCAGTACTTC.

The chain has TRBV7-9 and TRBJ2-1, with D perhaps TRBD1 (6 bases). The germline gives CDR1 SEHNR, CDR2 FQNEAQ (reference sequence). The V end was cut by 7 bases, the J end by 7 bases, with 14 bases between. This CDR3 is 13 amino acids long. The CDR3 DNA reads TGTGCCAGCAATAGACTACAGGGAAATGAGCAGTTCTTC. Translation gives CASNRLQGNEQFF.

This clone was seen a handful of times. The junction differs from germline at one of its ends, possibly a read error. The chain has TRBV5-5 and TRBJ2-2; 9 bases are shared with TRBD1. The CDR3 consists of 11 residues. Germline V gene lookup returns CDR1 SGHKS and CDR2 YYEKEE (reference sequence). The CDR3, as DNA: TGTGCCAGCAGCGGCCGGGACAGGGATATTTTT. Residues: CASSGRDRDIF.

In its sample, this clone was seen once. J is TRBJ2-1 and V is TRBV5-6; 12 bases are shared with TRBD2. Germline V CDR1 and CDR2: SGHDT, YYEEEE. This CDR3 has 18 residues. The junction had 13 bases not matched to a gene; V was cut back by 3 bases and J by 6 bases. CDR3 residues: CASSWRPLAGGPPNEQFF. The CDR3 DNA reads TGTGCCAGCAGCTGGCGACCCCTAGCGGGAGGGCCCCCCAATGAGCAGTTCTTC.

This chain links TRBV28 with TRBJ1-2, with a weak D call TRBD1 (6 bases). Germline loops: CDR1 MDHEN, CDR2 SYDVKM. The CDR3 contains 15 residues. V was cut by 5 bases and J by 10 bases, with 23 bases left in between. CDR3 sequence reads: CASSPIGGGGSYYTF. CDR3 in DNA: TGTGCCAGCAGTCCCATCGGGGGGGGCGGTAGTTACTACACCTTC.

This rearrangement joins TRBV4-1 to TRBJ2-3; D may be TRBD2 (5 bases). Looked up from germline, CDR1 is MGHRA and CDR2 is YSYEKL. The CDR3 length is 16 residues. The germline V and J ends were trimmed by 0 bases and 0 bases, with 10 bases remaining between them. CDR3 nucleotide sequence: TGCGCCAGCAGCCAAGATTGGGAGATTAGCACAGATACGCAGTATTTT. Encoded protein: CASSQDWEISTDTQYF.

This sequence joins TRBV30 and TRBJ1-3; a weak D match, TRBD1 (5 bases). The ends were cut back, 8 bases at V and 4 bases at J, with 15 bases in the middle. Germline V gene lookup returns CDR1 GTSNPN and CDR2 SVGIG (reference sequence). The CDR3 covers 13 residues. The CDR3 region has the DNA TGTGCCCAGACAGCCAACCTCGGAAACACCATATATTTT. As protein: CAQTANLGNTIYF. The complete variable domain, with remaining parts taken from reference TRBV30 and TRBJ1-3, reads SQTIHQWPATLVQPVGSPLSLECTVEGTSNPNLYWYRQAAGRGLQLLFYSVGIGQISSEVPQNLSASRPQDRQFILSSKKLLLSDSGFYLCAQTANLGNTIYFGEGSWLTVV.

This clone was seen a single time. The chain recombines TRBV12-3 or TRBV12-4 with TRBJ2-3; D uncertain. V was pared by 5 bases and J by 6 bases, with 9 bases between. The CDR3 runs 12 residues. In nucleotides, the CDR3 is TGTGCCAGCAGTAGAGAAGTGGATACGCAGTATTTT. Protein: CASSREVDTQYF.

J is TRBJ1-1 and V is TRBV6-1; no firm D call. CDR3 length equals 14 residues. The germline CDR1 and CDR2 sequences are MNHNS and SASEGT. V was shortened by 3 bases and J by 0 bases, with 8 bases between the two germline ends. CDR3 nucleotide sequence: TGTGCCAGCAGTGAGTCACAGCTGAACACTGAAGCTTTCTTT. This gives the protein CASSESQLNTEAFF.

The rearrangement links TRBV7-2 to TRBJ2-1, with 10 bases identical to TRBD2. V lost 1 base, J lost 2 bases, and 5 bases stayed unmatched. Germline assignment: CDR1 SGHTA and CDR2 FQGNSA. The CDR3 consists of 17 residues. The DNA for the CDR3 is TGTGCCAGCAGCTTAGTTTCTAGCGGGGGCCCCTACAATGAGCAGTTCTTC. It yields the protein CASSLVSSGGPYNEQFF.

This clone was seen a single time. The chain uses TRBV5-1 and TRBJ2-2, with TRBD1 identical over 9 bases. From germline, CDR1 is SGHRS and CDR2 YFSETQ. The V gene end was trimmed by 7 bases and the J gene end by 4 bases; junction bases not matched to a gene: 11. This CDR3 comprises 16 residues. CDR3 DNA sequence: TGCGCCAGCTATACGCCCCTGACAGGGGGCACCGGGGAGCTGTTTTTT. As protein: CASYTPLTGGTGELFF.

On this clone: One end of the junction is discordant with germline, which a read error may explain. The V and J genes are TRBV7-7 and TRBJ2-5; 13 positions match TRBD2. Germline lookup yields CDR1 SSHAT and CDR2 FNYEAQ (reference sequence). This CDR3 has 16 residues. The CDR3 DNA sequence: TGTGCTAGCAGCTTCGGACTAGCGGGGGCCCAAGAGACCCAGTACTTC. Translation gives CASSFGLAGAQETQYF. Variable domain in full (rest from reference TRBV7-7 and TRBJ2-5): GAGVSQSPRYKVTKRGQDVTLRCDPISSHATLYWYQQALGQGPEFLTYFNYEAQPDKSGLPSDRFSAERPEGSISTLTIQRTEQRDSAMYRCASSFGLAGAQETQYFGPGTRLLVL.

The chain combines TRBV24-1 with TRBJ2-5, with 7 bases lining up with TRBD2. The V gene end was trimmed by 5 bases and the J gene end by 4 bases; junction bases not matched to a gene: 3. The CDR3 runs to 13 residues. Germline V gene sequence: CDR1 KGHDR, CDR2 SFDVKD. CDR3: CATSAAGVETQYF. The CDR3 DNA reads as TGTGCCACCAGTGCGGCGGGGGTAGAGACCCAGTACTTC.

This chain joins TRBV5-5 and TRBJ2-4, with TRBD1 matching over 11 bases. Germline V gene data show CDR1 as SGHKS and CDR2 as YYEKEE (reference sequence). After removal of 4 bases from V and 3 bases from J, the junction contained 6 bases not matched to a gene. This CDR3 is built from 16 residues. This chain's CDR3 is CASSTWTGGNKNIQYF. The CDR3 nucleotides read TGTGCCAGCAGCACCTGGACAGGGGGCAACAAAAACATTCAGTACTTC.

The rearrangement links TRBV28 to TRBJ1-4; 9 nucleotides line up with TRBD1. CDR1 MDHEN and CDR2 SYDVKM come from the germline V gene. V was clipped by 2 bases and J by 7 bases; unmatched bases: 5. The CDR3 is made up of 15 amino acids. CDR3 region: CASSLTGQGLEKLFF. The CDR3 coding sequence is TGTGCCAGCAGTTTAACGGGACAGGGTCTTGAAAAACTGTTTTTT.

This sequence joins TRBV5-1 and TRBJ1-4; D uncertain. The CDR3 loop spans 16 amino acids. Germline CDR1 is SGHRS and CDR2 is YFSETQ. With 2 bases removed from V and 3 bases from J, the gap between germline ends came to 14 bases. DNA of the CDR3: TGCGCCAGCAGCTTTGGGAGTGGTCAGTCTAATGAAAAACTGTTTTTT. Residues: CASSFGSGQSNEKLFF.

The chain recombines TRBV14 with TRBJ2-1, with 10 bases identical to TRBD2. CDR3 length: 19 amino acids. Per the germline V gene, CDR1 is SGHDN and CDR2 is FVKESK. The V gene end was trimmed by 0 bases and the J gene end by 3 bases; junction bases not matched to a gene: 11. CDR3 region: CASSQDPGLAASIYNEQFF. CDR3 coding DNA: TGTGCCAGCAGCCAAGATCCAGGACTAGCGGCCTCCATCTACAATGAGCAGTTCTTC.

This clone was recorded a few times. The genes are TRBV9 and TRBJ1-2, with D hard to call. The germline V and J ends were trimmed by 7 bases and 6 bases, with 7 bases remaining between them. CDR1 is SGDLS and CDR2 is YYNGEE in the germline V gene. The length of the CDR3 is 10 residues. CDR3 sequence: CASGNHGYTF. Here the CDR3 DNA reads TGTGCCAGCGGCAATCATGGCTACACCTTC.

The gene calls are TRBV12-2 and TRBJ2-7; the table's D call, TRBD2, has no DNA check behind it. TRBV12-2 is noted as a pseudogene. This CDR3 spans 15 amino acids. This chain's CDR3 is CASRLEPSRDYEQYF. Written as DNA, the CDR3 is TGTGCAAGTCGCTTAGAACCGAGTCGAGACTACGAGCAGTACTTC.

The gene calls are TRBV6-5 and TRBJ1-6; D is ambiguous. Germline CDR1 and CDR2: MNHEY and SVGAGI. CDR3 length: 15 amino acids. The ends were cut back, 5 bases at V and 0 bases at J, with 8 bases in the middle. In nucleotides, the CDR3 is TGTGCCAGCAGTCAGATTATCTCCTATAATTCACCCCTCCACTTT. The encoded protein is CASSQIISYNSPLHF.

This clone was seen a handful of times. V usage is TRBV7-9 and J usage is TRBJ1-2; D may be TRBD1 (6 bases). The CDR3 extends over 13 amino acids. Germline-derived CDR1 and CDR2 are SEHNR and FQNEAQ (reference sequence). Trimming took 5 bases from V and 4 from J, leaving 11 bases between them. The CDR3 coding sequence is TGTGCCAGCAGCCGCAGGGGTGCCTATGGCTACACCTTC. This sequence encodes CASSRRGAYGYTF.

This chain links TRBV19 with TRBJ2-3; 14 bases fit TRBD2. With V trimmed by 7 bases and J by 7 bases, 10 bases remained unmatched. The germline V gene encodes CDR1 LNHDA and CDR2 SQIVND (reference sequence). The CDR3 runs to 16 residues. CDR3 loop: CASNGGLAGDIHTQYF. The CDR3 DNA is TGTGCCAGTAACGGGGGACTAGCGGGAGACATACATACGCAGTATTTT.

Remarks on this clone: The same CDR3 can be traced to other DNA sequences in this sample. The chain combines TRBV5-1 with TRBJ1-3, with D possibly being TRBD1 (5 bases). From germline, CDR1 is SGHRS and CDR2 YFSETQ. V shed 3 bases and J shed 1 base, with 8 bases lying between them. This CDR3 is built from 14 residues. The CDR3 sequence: CASSSAGSGNTIYF. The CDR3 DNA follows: TGCGCCAGCAGCTCAGCAGGGTCTGGAAACACCATATATTTT.

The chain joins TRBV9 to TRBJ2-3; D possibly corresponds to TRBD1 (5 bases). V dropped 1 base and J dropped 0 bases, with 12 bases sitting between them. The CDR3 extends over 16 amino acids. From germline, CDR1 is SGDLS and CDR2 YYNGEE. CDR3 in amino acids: CASSVQDRPSTDTQYF. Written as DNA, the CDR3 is TGTGCCAGCAGCGTACAAGACAGACCTAGCACAGATACGCAGTATTTT.

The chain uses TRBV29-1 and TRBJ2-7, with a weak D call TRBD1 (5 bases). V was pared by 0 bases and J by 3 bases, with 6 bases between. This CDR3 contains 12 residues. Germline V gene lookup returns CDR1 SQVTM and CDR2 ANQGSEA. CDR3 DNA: TGCAGCGTTGAAGATCAGGGCTACGAGCAGTACTTC. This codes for CSVEDQGYEQYF.

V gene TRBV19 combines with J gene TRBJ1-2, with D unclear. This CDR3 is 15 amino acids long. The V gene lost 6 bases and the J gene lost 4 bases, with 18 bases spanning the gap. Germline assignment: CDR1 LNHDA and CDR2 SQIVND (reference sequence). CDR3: CASSSRRDWFYGYTF. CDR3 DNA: TGTGCCAGTAGCTCCCGTCGTGACTGGTTCTATGGCTACACCTTC. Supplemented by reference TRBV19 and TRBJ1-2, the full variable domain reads DGGITQSPKYLFRKEGQNVTLSCEQNLNHDAMYWYRQDPGQGLRLIYYSQIVNDFQKGDIAEGYSVSREKKESFPLTVTSAQKNPTAFYLCASSSRRDWFYGYTFGSGTRLTVV.

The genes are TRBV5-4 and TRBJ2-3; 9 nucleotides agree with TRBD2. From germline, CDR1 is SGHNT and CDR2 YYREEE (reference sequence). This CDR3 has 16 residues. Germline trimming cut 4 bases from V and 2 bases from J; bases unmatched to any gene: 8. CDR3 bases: TGTGCCAGCAGCCCATCACTAGCGGGTAACACAGATACGCAGTATTTT. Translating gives CASSPSLAGNTDTQYF. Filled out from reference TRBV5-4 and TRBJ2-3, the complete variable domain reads ETGVTQSPTHLIKTRGQQVTLRCSSQSGHNTVSWYQQALGQGPQFIFQYYREEENGRGNFPPRFSGLQFPNYSSELNVNALELDDSALYLCASSPSLAGNTDTQYFGPGTRLTVL.